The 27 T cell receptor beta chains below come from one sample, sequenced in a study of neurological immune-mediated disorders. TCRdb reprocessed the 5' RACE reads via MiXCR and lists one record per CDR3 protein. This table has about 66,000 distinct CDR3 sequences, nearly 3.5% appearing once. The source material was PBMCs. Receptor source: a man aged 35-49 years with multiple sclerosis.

The CDR3 sequence is CASSSVDTTEAFF. DNA for the CDR3: TGTGCCAGCAGCTCGGTGGACACTACTGAAGCTTTCTTT. This sequence joins TRBV6-5 and TRBJ1-1; D perhaps matches TRBD1 (5 bases). CDR1 is MNHEY and CDR2 is SVGAGI in the germline V gene. V was cut by 6 bases and J by 5 bases, with 13 bases left in between. The CDR3 loop spans 13 amino acids.

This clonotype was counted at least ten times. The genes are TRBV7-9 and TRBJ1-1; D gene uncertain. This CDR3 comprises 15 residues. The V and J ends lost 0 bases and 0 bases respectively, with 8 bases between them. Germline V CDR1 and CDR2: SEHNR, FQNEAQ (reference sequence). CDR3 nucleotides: TGTGCCAGCAGCTTAGCGGGCACCCTGAACACTGAAGCTTTCTTT. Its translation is CASSLAGTLNTEAFF.

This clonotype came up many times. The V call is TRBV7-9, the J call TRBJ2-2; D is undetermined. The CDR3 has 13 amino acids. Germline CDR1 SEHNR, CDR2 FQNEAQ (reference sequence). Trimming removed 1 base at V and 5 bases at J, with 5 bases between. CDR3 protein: CASSLEYTGELFF. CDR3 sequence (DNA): TGTGCCAGCAGCTTAGAGTATACCGGGGAGCTGTTTTTT. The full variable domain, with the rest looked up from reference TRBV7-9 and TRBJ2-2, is DTGVSQNPRHKITKRGQNVTFRCDPISEHNRLYWYRQTLGQGPEFLTYFQNEAQLEKSRLLSDRFSAERPKGSFSTLEIQRTEQGDSAMYLCASSLEYTGELFFGEGSRLTVL.

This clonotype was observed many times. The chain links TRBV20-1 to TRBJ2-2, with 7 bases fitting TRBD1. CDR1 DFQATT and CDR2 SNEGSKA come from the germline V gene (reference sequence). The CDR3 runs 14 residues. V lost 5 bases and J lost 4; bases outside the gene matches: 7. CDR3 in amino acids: CSAQYRGSTGELFF. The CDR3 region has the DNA TGCAGTGCTCAATACAGGGGTAGCACCGGGGAGCTGTTTTTT.

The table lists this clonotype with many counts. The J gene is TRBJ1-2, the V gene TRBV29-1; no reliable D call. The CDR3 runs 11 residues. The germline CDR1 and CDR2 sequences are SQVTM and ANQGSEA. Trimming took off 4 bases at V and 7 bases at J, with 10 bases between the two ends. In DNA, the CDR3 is TGCAGCGTTGTACTAACGGGTGGCTACACCTTC. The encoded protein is CSVVLTGGYTF.

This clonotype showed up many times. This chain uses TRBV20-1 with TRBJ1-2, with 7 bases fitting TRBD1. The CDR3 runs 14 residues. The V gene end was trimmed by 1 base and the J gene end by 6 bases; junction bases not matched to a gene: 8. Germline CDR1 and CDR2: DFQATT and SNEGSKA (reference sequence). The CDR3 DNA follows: TGCAGTGCTAGAGCCTACGGGACAGAGGATGGCTACACCTTC. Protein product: CSARAYGTEDGYTF.

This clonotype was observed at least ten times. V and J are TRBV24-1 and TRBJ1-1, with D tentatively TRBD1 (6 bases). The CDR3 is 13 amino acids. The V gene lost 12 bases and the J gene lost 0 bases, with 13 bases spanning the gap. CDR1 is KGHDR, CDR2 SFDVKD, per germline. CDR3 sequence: CASKGELNTEAFF. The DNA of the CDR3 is TGTGCCTCCAAGGGGGAGTTGAACACTGAAGCTTTCTTT.

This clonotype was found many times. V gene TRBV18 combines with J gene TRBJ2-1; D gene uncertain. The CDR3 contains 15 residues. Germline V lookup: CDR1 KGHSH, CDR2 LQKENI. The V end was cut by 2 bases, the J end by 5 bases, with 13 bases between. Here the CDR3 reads CASSPASDPDNEQFF. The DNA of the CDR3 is TGTGCCAGCTCACCAGCCTCTGACCCCGACAATGAGCAGTTCTTC. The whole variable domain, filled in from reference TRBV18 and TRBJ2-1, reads NAGVMQNPRHLVRRRGQEARLRCSPMKGHSHVYWYRQLPEEGLKFMVYLQKENIIDESGMPKERFSAEFPKEGPSILRIQQVVRGDSAAYFCASSPASDPDNEQFFGPGTRLTVL.

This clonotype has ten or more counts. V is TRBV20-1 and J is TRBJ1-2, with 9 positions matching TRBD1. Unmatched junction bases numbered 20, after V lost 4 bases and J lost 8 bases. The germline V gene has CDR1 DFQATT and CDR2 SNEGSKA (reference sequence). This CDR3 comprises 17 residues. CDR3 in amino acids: CSATGGTGSGAYGGYTF. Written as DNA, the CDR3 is TGCAGTGCTACCGGTGGGACAGGGAGTGGGGCGTATGGCGGCTACACCTTC.

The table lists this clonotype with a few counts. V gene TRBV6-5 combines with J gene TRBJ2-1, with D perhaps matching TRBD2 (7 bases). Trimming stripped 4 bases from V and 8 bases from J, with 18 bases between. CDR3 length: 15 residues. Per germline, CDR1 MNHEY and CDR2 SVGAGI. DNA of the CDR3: TGTGCCAGCAGTTTAACAGGGAGGGTGTTCTATGAGCAGTTCTTC. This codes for CASSLTGRVFYEQFF.

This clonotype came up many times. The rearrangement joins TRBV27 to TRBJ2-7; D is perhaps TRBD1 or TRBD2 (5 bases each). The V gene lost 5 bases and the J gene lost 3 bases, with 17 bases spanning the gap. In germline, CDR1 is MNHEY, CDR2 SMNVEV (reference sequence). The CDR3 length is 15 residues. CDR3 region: CASSRTGTSFYEQYF. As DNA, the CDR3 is TGTGCCAGCAGTAGGACCGGGACCTCCTTCTACGAGCAGTACTTC.

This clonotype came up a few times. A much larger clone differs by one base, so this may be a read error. CDR3 residues: CASSSGPHYEQYF. CDR3 coding DNA: TGTGCCAGCAGTTCCGGACCTCACTACGAGCAGTACTTC. The chain combines TRBV6-5 with TRBJ2-7; D uncertain. Germline V gives CDR1 MNHEY, CDR2 SVGAGI. The CDR3 is 13 amino acids. The V end was cut by 4 bases, the J end by 3 bases, with 10 bases between.

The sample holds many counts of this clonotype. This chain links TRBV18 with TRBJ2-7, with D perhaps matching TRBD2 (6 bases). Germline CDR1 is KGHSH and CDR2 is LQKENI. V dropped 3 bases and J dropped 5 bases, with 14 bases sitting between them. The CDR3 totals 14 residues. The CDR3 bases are TGTGCCAGCTCACCGGGCGGGATAAGCGACGAGCAGTACTTC. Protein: CASSPGGISDEQYF.

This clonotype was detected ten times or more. CDR3 loop: CASSSGVLLEEQYF. CDR3 DNA: TGCGCCAGCAGCTCGGGGGTACTGTTAGAAGAGCAGTACTTC. J is TRBJ2-7 and V is TRBV5-1; D is possibly TRBD2 (6 bases). The length of the CDR3 is 14 residues. V shed 3 bases and J shed 7 bases, with 17 bases lying between them. Per the germline V gene, CDR1 is SGHRS and CDR2 is YFSETQ.

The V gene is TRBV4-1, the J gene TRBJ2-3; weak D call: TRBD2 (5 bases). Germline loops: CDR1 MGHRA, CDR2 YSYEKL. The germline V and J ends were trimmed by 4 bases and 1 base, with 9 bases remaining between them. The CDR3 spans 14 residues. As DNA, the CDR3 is TGCGCCAGCAGCCCCGGACTTCGCACAGATACGCAGTATTTT. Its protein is CASSPGLRTDTQYF.

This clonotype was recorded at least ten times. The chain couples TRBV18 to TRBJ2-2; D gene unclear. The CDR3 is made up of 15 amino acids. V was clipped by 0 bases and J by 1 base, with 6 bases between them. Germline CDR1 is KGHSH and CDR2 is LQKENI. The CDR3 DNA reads TGTGCCAGCTCACCACCGAATCAGAACACCGGGGAGCTGTTTTTT. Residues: CASSPPNQNTGELFF. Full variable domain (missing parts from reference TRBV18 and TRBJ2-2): NAGVMQNPRHLVRRRGQEARLRCSPMKGHSHVYWYRQLPEEGLKFMVYLQKENIIDESGMPKERFSAEFPKEGPSILRIQQVVRGDSAAYFCASSPPNQNTGELFFGEGSRLTVL.

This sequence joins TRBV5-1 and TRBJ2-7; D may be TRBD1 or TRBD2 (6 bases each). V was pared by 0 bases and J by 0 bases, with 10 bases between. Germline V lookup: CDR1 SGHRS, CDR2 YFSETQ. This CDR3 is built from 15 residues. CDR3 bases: TGCGCCAGCAGCTTGGATCCGGGGGCCTCCTACGAGCAGTACTTC. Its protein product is CASSLDPGASYEQYF.

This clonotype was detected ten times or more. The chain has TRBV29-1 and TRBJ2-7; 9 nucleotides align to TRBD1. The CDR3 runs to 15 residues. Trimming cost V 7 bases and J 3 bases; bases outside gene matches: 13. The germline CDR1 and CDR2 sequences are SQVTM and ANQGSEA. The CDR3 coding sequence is TGCAGCGCCGGTCGGTCGGGACAGGGAGTCTACGAGCAGTACTTC. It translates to CSAGRSGQGVYEQYF.

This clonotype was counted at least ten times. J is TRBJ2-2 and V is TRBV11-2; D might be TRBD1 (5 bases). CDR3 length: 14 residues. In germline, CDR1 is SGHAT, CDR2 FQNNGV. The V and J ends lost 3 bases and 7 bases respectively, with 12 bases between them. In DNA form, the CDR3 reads TGTGCCAGCAGCTTCCTAGGGGCAGACGGGGAGCTGTTTTTT. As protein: CASSFLGADGELFF.

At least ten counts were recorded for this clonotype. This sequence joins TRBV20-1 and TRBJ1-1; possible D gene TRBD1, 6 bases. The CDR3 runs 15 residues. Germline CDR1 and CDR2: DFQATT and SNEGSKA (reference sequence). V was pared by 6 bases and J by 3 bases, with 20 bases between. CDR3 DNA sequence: TGCAGTGCCGTCGGGGGGGCGCGGTCGGACACTGAAGCTTTCTTT. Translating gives CSAVGGARSDTEAFF.

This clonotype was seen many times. The chain's CDR3 is CAISESRGGRSDTQYF. CDR3 in DNA: TGTGCCATCAGTGAGTCCCGGGGGGGAAGATCAGATACGCAGTATTTT. This rearrangement joins TRBV10-3 to TRBJ2-3; 8 bases map to TRBD2. There are 16 residues in the CDR3. Germline V gene sequence: CDR1 ENHRY, CDR2 SYGVKD. Unmatched junction bases numbered 6, after V lost 0 bases and J lost 4 bases.

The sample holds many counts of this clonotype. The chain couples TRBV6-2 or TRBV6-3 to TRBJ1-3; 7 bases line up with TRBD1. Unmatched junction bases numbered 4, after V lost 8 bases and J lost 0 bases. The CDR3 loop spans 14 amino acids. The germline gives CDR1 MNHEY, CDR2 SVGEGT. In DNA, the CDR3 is TGTGCCAGCCGTACAGGGGACTCTGGAAACACCATATATTTT. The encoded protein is CASRTGDSGNTIYF.

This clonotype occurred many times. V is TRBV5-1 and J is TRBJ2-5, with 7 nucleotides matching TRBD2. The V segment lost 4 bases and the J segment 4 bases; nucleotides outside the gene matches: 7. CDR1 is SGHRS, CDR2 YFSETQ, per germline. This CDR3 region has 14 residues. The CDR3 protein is CASSNGLVGETQYF. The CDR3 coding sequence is TGCGCCAGCAGCAACGGACTAGTCGGAGAGACCCAGTACTTC.

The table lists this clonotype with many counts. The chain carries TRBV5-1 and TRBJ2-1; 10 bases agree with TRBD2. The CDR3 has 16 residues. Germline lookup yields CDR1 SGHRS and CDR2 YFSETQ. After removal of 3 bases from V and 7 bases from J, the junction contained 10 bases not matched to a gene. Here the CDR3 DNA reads TGCGCCAGCAGCTCCCGGAGCGGGAGGGCGGGGAATGAGCAGTTCTTC. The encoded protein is CASSSRSGRAGNEQFF.

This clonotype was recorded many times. The CDR3, as DNA: TGTGCCACCAGCAGAGGGAACGAGCAGTACTTC. Translated, it gives CATSRGNEQYF. The chain couples TRBV15 to TRBJ2-7, with unresolved D. V was trimmed by 1 base and J by 5 bases, leaving 3 bases between them. The CDR3 extends over 11 amino acids. Germline-derived CDR1 and CDR2 are LNHNV and YYDKDF (reference sequence).

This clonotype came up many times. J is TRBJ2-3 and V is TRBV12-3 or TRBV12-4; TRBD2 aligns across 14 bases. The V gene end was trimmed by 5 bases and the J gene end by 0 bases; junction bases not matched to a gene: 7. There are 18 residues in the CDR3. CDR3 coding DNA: TGTGCCAGCAGTCCCGGACTAGCGGGAGGCCTTAGCACAGATACGCAGTATTTT. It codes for CASSPGLAGGLSTDTQYF.

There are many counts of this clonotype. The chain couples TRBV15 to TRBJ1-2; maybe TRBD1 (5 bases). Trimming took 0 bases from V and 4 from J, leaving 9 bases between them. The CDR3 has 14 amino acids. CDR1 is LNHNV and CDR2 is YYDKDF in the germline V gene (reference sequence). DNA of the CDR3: TGTGCCACCAGCAGAGATCCCACAGGCTATGGCTACACCTTC. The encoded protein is CATSRDPTGYGYTF.